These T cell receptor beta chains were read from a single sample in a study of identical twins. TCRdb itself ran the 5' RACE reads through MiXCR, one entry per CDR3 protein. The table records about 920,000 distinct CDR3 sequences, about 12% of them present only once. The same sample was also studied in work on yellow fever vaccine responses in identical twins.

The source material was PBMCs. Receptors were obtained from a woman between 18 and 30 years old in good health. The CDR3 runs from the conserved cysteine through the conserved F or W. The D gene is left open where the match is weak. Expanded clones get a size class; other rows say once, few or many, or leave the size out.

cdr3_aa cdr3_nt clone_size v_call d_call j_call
CATSRDIPRDRAFGYTF TGTGCCACCAGCAGAGATATCCCCCGGGACAGGGCCTTTGGCTACACCTTC few TRBV15 TRBD1 TRBJ1-2
CSVEERDEAFF TGCAGCGTTGAAGAGCGGGATGAAGCTTTCTTT many TRBV29-1 - TRBJ1-1
CATAAGGRLGAFF TGTGCCACCGCGGCAGGGGGGCGGCTGGGAGCTTTCTTT - TRBV6-1 TRBD1 TRBJ1-1
CATSRDSYNEQFF TGTGCCACCAGCAGAGACTCCTACAATGAGCAGTTCTTC many TRBV15 - TRBJ2-1
CASRLDMETQYF TGTGCCAGCAGGCTGGATATGGAGACCCAGTACTTC - TRBV28 - TRBJ2-5
CSAQRTSGMREQYF TGCAGTGCCCAAAGGACTAGCGGGATGCGGGAGCAGTACTTC - TRBV20-1 TRBD2 TRBJ2-7
CASSLAETGSYEQYF TGTGCCAGCAGCTTAGCGGAGACTGGCTCCTACGAGCAGTACTTC - TRBV7-2 - TRBJ2-7
CASSFTRQGNAGELFF TGTGCCAGCAGCTTTACCCGACAGGGGAATGCCGGGGAGCTGTTTTTT - TRBV5-5 TRBD1 TRBJ2-2
CATSDLRPNNEQFF TGTGCCACCAGTGATTTGAGGCCAAACAATGAGCAGTTCTTC few TRBV24-1 - TRBJ2-1
CASRLTGDTQYF TGTGCCAGCAGACTGACAGGGGATACGCAGTATTTT few TRBV11-1 TRBD1 TRBJ2-3
CAITRTGESGELFF TGTGCCATCACCCGGACAGGGGAGTCCGGGGAGCTGTTTTTT many TRBV10-3 TRBD1 TRBJ2-2
CASSPIGGGYEQFF TGTGCCAGCTCACCCATCGGTGGGGGATATGAGCAGTTCTTC few TRBV18 - TRBJ2-1
CASSLGGGLAKNIQYF TGTGCCAGTAGCCTCGGCGGGGGCCTAGCCAAAAACATTCAGTACTTC - TRBV19 - TRBJ2-4
CAISGDRNLYNEQFF TGTGCCATCAGTGGTGACAGGAACCTCTACAATGAGCAGTTCTTC - TRBV10-3 - TRBJ2-1
CASSLRVLIGGYTF TGTGCCAGCAGTTTAAGGGTTCTTATAGGCGGCTACACCTTC few TRBV28 - TRBJ1-2
CASSENTRRETQYF TGTGCCAGCAGCGAAAACACTAGACGGGAGACCCAGTACTTC - TRBV7-9 - TRBJ2-5
CASSSRRGHPQETQYF TGTGCCAGCAGTTCGAGGCGGGGGCATCCCCAAGAGACCCAGTACTTC few TRBV12-3/TRBV12-4 - TRBJ2-5
CASSNLAGKYNEQFF TGTGCCAGCAGTAACCTAGCGGGGAAATACAATGAGCAGTTCTTC - TRBV6-5 TRBD2 TRBJ2-1
CASSSTGTGGSYYGYTF TGCGCCAGCAGTTCAACCGGGACAGGGGGCTCATATTATGGCTACACCTTC few TRBV5-1 TRBD1 TRBJ1-2
CSASPPSGQNIQYF TGCAGTGCTAGTCCCCCGTCAGGGCAAAACATTCAGTACTTC - TRBV20-1 - TRBJ2-4
CASSHRQGTGRTYEQYF TGCGCCAGCAGCCACCGCCAAGGGACAGGGAGAACCTACGAGCAGTACTTC few TRBV4-1 TRBD1 TRBJ2-7
CASSLGGQGEQFF TGTGCCAGCAGCTTAGGCGGCCAGGGTGAGCAGTTCTTC few TRBV7-2 - TRBJ2-1
CASSTGLAGGPSF TGTGCCAGCAGCACGGGACTAGCGGGGGGGCCTTCATTC - TRBV14 TRBD2 TRBJ2-1
CASSFGDVNQPQHF TGTGCCAGCAGTTTTGGGGACGTCAATCAGCCCCAGCATTTT - TRBV12-3/TRBV12-4 - TRBJ1-5
CASSETRFYNEQFF TGCGCCAGCAGTGAGACGCGATTCTACAATGAGCAGTTCTTC - TRBV10-2 - TRBJ2-1
CASSQDRVRGGGYTF TGTGCCAGCAGCCAAGACAGGGTTCGTGGGGGCGGCTACACCTTC - TRBV3-1 - TRBJ1-2
CAISESENTGELFF TGTGCCATCAGTGAGTCGGAGAACACCGGGGAGCTGTTTTTT few TRBV10-3 - TRBJ2-2
CASSPLASGSLRDTQYF TGTGCCAGCAGCCCCCTGGCTAGCGGGAGTCTAAGGGATACGCAGTATTTT few TRBV3-1 TRBD2 TRBJ2-3
CASSVDVLNTEAFF TGTGCCAGCAGCGTAGACGTTCTGAACACTGAAGCTTTCTTT - TRBV9 - TRBJ1-1
CASSHAETQYF TGTGCCAGCAGCCACGCAGAGACCCAGTACTTC - TRBV14 - TRBJ2-5
CASSGTGPGRFYEQYF TGTGCCAGCAGTGGTACCGGGCCAGGACGTTTCTACGAGCAGTACTTC few TRBV25-1 - TRBJ2-7
CASSPGAGGNQPQHF TGTGCCAGCAGCCCTGGAGCAGGGGGAAATCAGCCCCAGCATTTT few TRBV3-1 TRBD1 TRBJ1-5
CSARDLRPGGDTGELFF TGCAGTGCTAGAGACCTTAGACCGGGGGGCGACACCGGGGAGCTGTTTTTT once TRBV20-1 - TRBJ2-2
CSAGPGTGGDTDTQYF TGCAGTGCTGGTCCCGGGACAGGGGGAGACACAGATACGCAGTATTTT - TRBV20-1 TRBD1 TRBJ2-3
CAISTGTDSTDTQYF TGTGCCATCAGTACCGGGACAGACAGCACAGATACGCAGTATTTT few TRBV10-3 TRBD1 TRBJ2-3
CASSPQRWSGYEQYF TGTGCCAGCAGCCCCCAGAGGTGGTCCGGGTACGAGCAGTACTTC few TRBV9 - TRBJ2-7
CASGLGGKNLRSGANVLTF TGTGCTAGTGGTTTGGGTGGCAAAAATCTAAGATCTGGGGCCAACGTCCTGACTTTC few TRBV12-5 - TRBJ2-6
CASSPYLGRTTEAFF TGTGCCAGCAGTCCCTATCTAGGCCGGACCACTGAAGCTTTCTTT few TRBV28 - TRBJ1-1